A selection of T cell receptor beta chains follows, all from one sample in a study of regulatory T cells in long-lasting Graves disease. One entry per CDR3 protein results from TCRdb running MiXCR on the multiplex PCR reads. The data contain over 200,000 distinct CDR3 sequences, 15% to 20% of them singletons. Separately, the same data were catalogued under a study of T cells in Graves' hyperthyroidism and ophthalmopathy.

The source material was peripheral blood mononuclear cells (PBMCs), sampled at new diagnosis, from a patient treated with antithyroid drugs. These receptors were obtained from a woman aged 30 to 39 with Graves disease. Each CDR3 is given with its conserved first and last residue. A D gene is named only where the DNA matches it firmly. The listing skips clone size in some rows; elsewhere it reads once, few, many or a size class.

>many|TRBJ2-5|TRBD2|TRBV12-3/TRBV12-4
TGTGCCAGCATGGCGGGAGTCCAAGAGACCCAGTACTTC
CASMAGVQETQYF
>many|TRBJ2-7|.|TRBV13
TGTGCCAGCAGCTCCAACACCTACGAGCAGTACTTC
CASSSNTYEQYF
>.|TRBJ2-7|.|TRBV5-1
TGCGCCAGCAGTATCGGGACAGCGGGCTACGAGCAGTACTTC
CASSIGTAGYEQYF
>.|TRBJ2-1|TRBD2|TRBV12-3/TRBV12-4
TGTGCCAGCAGTTTTCTCGCGGGACTAGTAAATGAGCAGTTCTTC
CASSFLAGLVNEQFF
>many|TRBJ1-2|TRBD1|TRBV11-3
TGTGCCAGCAGCCCCGGACAGGGCGCTCAGAACTATGGCTACACCTTC
CASSPGQGAQNYGYTF
>.|TRBJ1-1|TRBD1|TRBV25-1
TGTGCCAGCAGTGAACGGACAGGTTCCAGTCCCCATGAAGCTTTCTTT
CASSERTGSSPHEAFF
>many|TRBJ1-1|.|TRBV4-2
TGTGCCAGCAGCCAAGCTCACACTGAAGCTTTCTTT
CASSQAHTEAFF
>many|TRBJ1-2|.|TRBV15
TGTGCCACCAGCAGAGTTATCTCTGGCTACACCTTC
CATSRVISGYTF
>many|TRBJ1-2|TRBD1|TRBV20-1
TGCAGTGCTAGCGTCCCGGGACAGGACCGGCCTAACTATGGCTACACCTTC
CSASVPGQDRPNYGYTF
>many|TRBJ2-7|.|TRBV5-1
TGCGCCAGCAGCTTGGGGGTCCGGGGACTCTACGAGCAGTACTTC
CASSLGVRGLYEQYF
>many|TRBJ1-2|.|TRBV20-1
TGCAGTGCGAAGACGGGCCAGTATGGCTACACCTTC
CSAKTGQYGYTF
>.|TRBJ2-7|.|TRBV20-1
TGCAGTGCTAGAGACCCCAGGGGCCCCTCCTACGAGCAGTACTTC
CSARDPRGPSYEQYF
>many|TRBJ1-1|.|TRBV11-2
TGTGCCAGCAGCCAAGTCCTCTCGAAGGACACTGAAGCTTTCTTT
CASSQVLSKDTEAFF
>.|TRBJ2-7|TRBD1|TRBV25-1
TGTGCCAGCAGTGGGTCGACAGGGTGGTCCTACGAGCAGTACTTC
CASSGSTGWSYEQYF
>many|TRBJ2-1|TRBD2|TRBV3-1
TGTGCCAGCAGCCAAGATCCCAGCGGGGGGGCCGGTGAGCAGTTCTTC
CASSQDPSGGAGEQFF
>many|TRBJ2-3|TRBD1|TRBV25-1
TGTGCCAGCAGTGATCCGGGACAGATCACAGATACGCAGTATTTT
CASSDPGQITDTQYF
>.|TRBJ2-5|.|TRBV5-1
TGCGCCAGCAGCTTGAGAGGGGGCCAAGAGACCCAGTACTTC
CASSLRGGQETQYF
>many|TRBJ2-7|TRBD1|TRBV12-3/TRBV12-4
TGTGCCAGCAGTTCGACAGGGGGCATCTACGAGCAGTACTTC
CASSSTGGIYEQYF
>few|TRBJ2-2|TRBD1|TRBV6-2/TRBV6-3
TGTGCCAGCAGTATGCAGGGGGCGCGTTTGTACACCGGGGAGCTGTTTTTT
CASSMQGARLYTGELFF
>few|TRBJ2-3|.|TRBV6-2/TRBV6-3
TGTGCCAGCAGTGTTGGGCCCCAAGGGACAGATACGCAGTATTTT
CASSVGPQGTDTQYF
>many|TRBJ2-1|.|TRBV13
TGTGCCAGCACCCTCCAGGGGGGGGGGCCGGGTGAGCAGTTCTTC
CASTLQGGGPGEQFF
>many|TRBJ1-1|TRBD1|TRBV12-3/TRBV12-4
TGTGCCAGCAGCAAGACAGGGTCTAGTAAAGCTTTCTTT
CASSKTGSSKAFF
>many|TRBJ2-3|.|TRBV6-2/TRBV6-3
TGTGCCAGCAGGGCCCTGGGCGGAGATACGCAGTATTTT
CASRALGGDTQYF
>many|TRBJ2-1|.|TRBV14
TGTGCCAGCAGCCAAGGGACGCCCTCCTACAATGAGCAGTTCTTC
CASSQGTPSYNEQFF
>many|TRBJ1-1|.|TRBV7-9
TGTGCCAGCAGCTTGACAGACAGGGAAGCTTTCTTT
CASSLTDREAFF
>few|TRBJ1-3|.|TRBV9
TGTGCCAGCAGCGTTGCCAGCCTGAGCTCTGGAAACACCATATATTTT
CASSVASLSSGNTIYF
>many|TRBJ2-1|TRBD2|TRBV20-1
TGCAGTGCTGGCCGCGGTACGGGGGGGCTCGATGAGCAGTTCTTC
CSAGRGTGGLDEQFF
>many|TRBJ1-2|.|TRBV6-1
TGTGCCAGCACACAAGGGGATTCCTATGGCTACACCTTC
CASTQGDSYGYTF
>many|TRBJ2-3|TRBD1|TRBV5-4
TGTGCCAGCAGCTCGTCCGGGACAGGCACAGATACGCAGTATTTT
CASSSSGTGTDTQYF
>many|TRBJ2-1|TRBD2|TRBV19
TGTGCCAGTAGTATACGACTAGCCGGGTACAATGAGCAGTTCTTC
CASSIRLAGYNEQFF
>.|TRBJ2-1|TRBD2|TRBV20-1
TGCAGTGCTGACGGGGCTAGCGGGGGGCATGAGCAGTTCTTC
CSADGASGGHEQFF
>many|TRBJ1-4|.|TRBV6-5
TGTGCCAGCAGTTACTATGACGAGAATGAAAAACTGTTTTTT
CASSYYDENEKLFF
>many|TRBJ2-1|TRBD2|TRBV12-5
TGTGCTAGTGGTTTGGTAATTCCCCAGCGGGGGGGCGGAGAGCAGTTCTTC
CASGLVIPQRGGGEQFF
>many|TRBJ2-1|TRBD1|TRBV27
TGTGCCAGCAGTTTTTACAGGGGGAGATACAATGAGCAGTTCTTC
CASSFYRGRYNEQFF
>many|TRBJ1-2|.|TRBV2
TGTGCCAGCATAAAGGGCCGCGACAGAGTCTATGGCTACACCTTC
CASIKGRDRVYGYTF
>many|TRBJ1-2|.|TRBV2
TGTGCCAGCAGCCCGACAGTTCCGAATATCGGCTACACCTTC
CASSPTVPNIGYTF
>many|TRBJ1-4|.|TRBV5-1
TGCGCCAGCAGCCCCGTCCCATCCACCGACGGGGAAAAACTGTTTTTT
CASSPVPSTDGEKLFF
>many|TRBJ2-5|.|TRBV5-1
TGCGCCAGCAGCTTGGTGCCGGCACCCCGGCGGGAGACCCAGTACTTC
CASSLVPAPRRETQYF
>few|TRBJ2-7|.|TRBV3-1
TGTGCCAGCGGCCTACGGTTCCACGAGCAGTACTTC
CASGLRFHEQYF
>many|TRBJ2-7|.|TRBV3-1
TGTGCCAGCAGCCAAGACGGGATCACGCGCGAGCAGTACTTC
CASSQDGITREQYF
>many|TRBJ2-7|.|TRBV7-2
TGTGCCAGCACCCGAACTATAGGTCACGATAACTACGAGCAGTACTTC
CASTRTIGHDNYEQYF
>many|TRBJ1-5|.|TRBV18
TGTGCCAGCTCACCACAGGGATTAGATCAGCCCCAGCATTTT
CASSPQGLDQPQHF
>many|TRBJ2-1|TRBD2|TRBV29-1
TGCAGCGGCGGGAGGACAGATGAGCAGTTCTTC
CSGGRTDEQFF
>.|TRBJ2-7|.|TRBV3-1
TGTGCCAGCAGCCAAACCTCCTTCCTAAGGGGAGGTAGCGGCACCTACGAGCAGTACTTC
CASSQTSFLRGGSGTYEQYF
>many|TRBJ2-2|TRBD1|TRBV4-1
TGCGCCAGCAGACCGACAGGGTTCAACACCGGGGAGCTGTTTTTT
CASRPTGFNTGELFF
>.|TRBJ2-5|TRBD2|TRBV7-2
TGTGCCAGCAGCTTAGGCGGCGGGGGAACGGGAGAGACCCAGTACTTC
CASSLGGGGTGETQYF
>.|TRBJ2-1|TRBD2|TRBV20-1
TGCAGTGCTGGCTCCGGGACTAGCTATGAGCAGTTCTTC
CSAGSGTSYEQFF
>many|TRBJ2-3|TRBD1|TRBV14
TGTGCCAGCAGCCTACGACAGGGGGCGCCAAATACGCAGTATTTT
CASSLRQGAPNTQYF
>.|TRBJ1-4|.|TRBV19
TGTGCCAGTAGTATGGCTGGGGCAGGGCTGAGTGAAAAACTGTTTTTT
CASSMAGAGLSEKLFF
>.|TRBJ1-4|.|TRBV19
TGTGCCAGTAGTATTACAGGCCTCGGGAATGAAAAACTGTTTTTT
CASSITGLGNEKLFF
>many|TRBJ2-7|.|TRBV20-1
TGCAGTGCTAGAGGACTGCTCACACAGGGGGGGGACTACGAGCAGTACTTC
CSARGLLTQGGDYEQYF
>few|TRBJ2-5|.|TRBV6-1
TGTGCCAGCAGTGAATTTGTTGAGGGAGAGACCCAGTACTTC
CASSEFVEGETQYF
>few|TRBJ2-5|.|TRBV4-1
TGCGCCAGCAGCCAAGAGGGGGGTAGGCGAGAGACCCAGTACTTC
CASSQEGGRRETQYF
>medium-sized|TRBJ1-1|.|TRBV11-2
TGCGCCAGCAGCCAAGGCATCACTGAAGCTTTCTTT
CASSQGITEAFF
>few|TRBJ1-2|TRBD1|TRBV18
TGTGCCAGCTCACTCGGGACAGGAGTCACCTTGGGTGGCTACACCTTC
CASSLGTGVTLGGYTF